The T cell receptor beta chain described here comes from a study of cytomegalovirus exposure and HLA in healthy donors. PCR involved 60 Vbeta and 13 Jbeta primers. Sequenced by immunoSEQ multiplex PCR; TCRdb stores in-frame clones only, minus some. The data show 150,000 to 200,000 clones, 68% seen once. This CDR3 has 14 residues. Germline CDR1 SGHRS, CDR2 YFSETQ. Between the trimmed V and J ends, which lost 2 bases and 7 bases, there was a span of 12 bases. The gene calls are TRBV5-1 and TRBJ2-2, with no clear D. This TCR derives from a woman younger than 35 in good health and CMV-seropositive. Input material: PBMCs. The CDR3 reads CASSFILDNGELFF. CDR3 nucleotide sequence: TGCGCCAGCAGCTTTATCCTTGACAACGGGGAGCTGTTTTTT.